One TCR beta chain is described in this entry. What it recognizes is unknown. The sample comes from a study of CD8 T cells in Susac syndrome. The overall study: When blood was drawn, patients with Susac syndrome were on intravenous immunoglobulin alone, on corticosteroids, or therapy-naive.

Looked up from germline, CDR1 is LGHDT and CDR2 is YNNKEL (reference sequence). The CDR3 is 15 amino acids. Trimming removed 3 bases from V and 2 bases from J; junction bases left unmatched: 1. Study-wide results and caveats: Across the total CD8+ repertoires, under 20 Susac-specific public clones were found. The CD8+ TEMRA repertoires yielded roughly 5 such clones.

Random hexamers were used to reverse transcribe the RNA input (0.5 to 1 ug). Amplification of TCR beta CDR3 across 54 Vbeta and 13 Jbeta was performed with immunoSEQ multiplex PCR. One entry per CDR3 protein, called by TCRdb with MiXCR from the immunoSEQ multiplex PCR reads. The top ten hold roughly 0.5% of the sample, which has roughly 80,000 distinct CDR3 sequences, approximately 94% seen once. The chain combines TRBV3-1 with TRBJ2-7, with 13 bases matching TRBD2. The receptor was isolated from a human donor with Susac syndrome. Source material: CD8+ T cells from PBMCs. CDR3 protein: CASSQGLAGPYEQYF. The CDR3 bases are TGTGCCAGCAGCCAGGGACTAGCGGGGCCCTACGAGCAGTACTTC.